This T cell receptor beta chain emerged from a study of technical replicates of blood from several donors. Some clones are missing from TCRdb's copy, which holds only in-frame ones; the method was immunoSEQ multiplex PCR. The sample holds approximately 70,000 clones; about 98% are singletons and the top ten take approximately 0.17%. Germline CDR1 and CDR2: MNHNS and SASEGT. The CDR3 loop spans 13 amino acids. J was trimmed by 0 bases and V by 11 bases; bases with no gene match: 3. Sequenced material: T cells isolated from PBMCs. The rearrangement uses TRBV6-1 and TRBJ1-4; 7 nucleotides agree with TRBD1. The source of this sequence is a human donor in good health. The chain's CDR3 is CAGGQTTNEKLFF. The DNA of the CDR3 is TGTGCCGGGGGACAGACAACTAATGAAAAACTGTTTTTT.